The sequence of this T cell receptor beta chain was determined in a study of CD8+ T cells in alopecia areata. Study overall: The study gave tofacitinib for 6 to 18 months, then 6 months off drug.

Study-level results: Scalp clonality, together with expanded CD8+ clones among the top 100, fell significantly with tofacitinib.

Noted treatment: oral pan-JAK inhibitor, 5-10 mg twice daily. It was from PBMCs that CD4+ and CD8+ T cells were sorted. Following extraction, RNA underwent reverse transcription to cDNA, which served as the sequencing template. Repertoires were generated with immunoSEQ multiplex PCR, while TCRdb's copy carries only in-frame clones and drops some. Of some 200,000 clones listed, approximately 60% were seen once; the top ten hold approximately 3.4%. Only one count was recorded for this clone. What it binds is unknown. This specimen was CD4+ T cells sorted from blood, taken at week 4, from a patient treated with tofacitinib. The receptor was isolated from a human donor with alopecia areata.

The CDR3 nucleotides read TGTGCCAGCAGTCGACCGGGACAGGGGGCTGAGACCCAGTACTTC. Translation gives CASSRPGQGAETQYF. V and J are TRBV5-6 and TRBJ2-5, with TRBD1 matching 12 bases. Germline V gene lookup returns CDR1 SGHDT and CDR2 YYEEEE. V dropped 5 bases and J dropped 5; count of bases not matched to a gene: 7. The CDR3 totals 15 residues.